Following are 21 T cell receptor beta chains from one sample sequenced in a study of T cells in Graves' hyperthyroidism and ophthalmopathy. Amplification yielded TCR beta CDR3 regions, with RNA transcripts as the source. During a first-round RT-PCR of the TCR CDR3, the HTBI primer set was used. Via MiXCR, TCRdb re-called the multiplex PCR reads, giving one row per CDR3 protein. The table has hundreds of thousands of distinct CDR3 sequences, roughly 13% seen once; the top ten hold more than 5%. The material sequenced was blood. These TCRs come from a woman aged 30 to 39 with Graves' hyperthyroidism that later progressed to Graves' ophthalmopathy.

Concerning this clonotype: Possible read error: a much larger clone is one base away. The rearrangement joins TRBV6-1 to TRBJ2-3, with 7 bases fitting TRBD1. The CDR3 sequence is 18 residues long. In germline, CDR1 is MNHNS, CDR2 SASEGT. V gave up 6 bases and J gave up 0 bases; unmatched junction bases: 15. The CDR3 nucleotides are TGTGCCAGCAGGCGTTTCCCGGGACAGCCCTCTAGCACAGATACGCAGTATTTT. It specifies CASRRFPGQPSSTDTQYF.

This clonotype was found many times. The chain employs TRBV24-1 and TRBJ1-3; D might be TRBD1 (5 bases). Germline V gene sequence: CDR1 KGHDR, CDR2 SFDVKD. Trimming stripped 3 bases from V and 4 bases from J, with 9 bases between. The CDR3 runs to 14 residues. The CDR3 DNA follows: TGTGCCACCAGTGATACGACAGCCGGAAACACCATATATTTT. Translation: CATSDTTAGNTIYF.

This clonotype was counted ten times or more. The CDR3 sequence: CASSRDNTGRSNIQYF. The CDR3 DNA reads TGTGCCAGCTCACGGGATAACACCGGGAGAAGTAACATTCAGTACTTC. The rearrangement uses TRBV18 and TRBJ2-4, with D possibly matching TRBD2 (6 bases). Germline CDR1 and CDR2: KGHSH and LQKENI. V gave up 4 bases and J gave up 7 bases, with 20 bases separating them. This CDR3 has 16 residues.

V usage is TRBV13 and J usage is TRBJ2-2, with 9 bases identical to TRBD1. This CDR3 contains 15 residues. CDR1 is PRHDT and CDR2 is FYEKMQ in the germline V gene (reference sequence). V lost 6 bases and J lost 4; bases outside the gene matches: 6. The CDR3 nucleotides read TGTGCCAGCAGTCGGGACAGGGCGGGCACCGGGGAGCTGTTTTTT. Its translation: CASSRDRAGTGELFF. Complete variable domain (other parts from reference TRBV13 and TRBJ2-2): AAGVIQSPRHLIKEKRETATLKCYPIPRHDTVYWYQQGPGQDPQFLISFYEKMQSDKGSIPDRFSAQQFSDYHSELNMSSLELGDSALYFCASSRDRAGTGELFFGEGSRLTVL.

The V call is TRBV6-1, the J call TRBJ2-1, with D possibly being TRBD1 (6 bases). V lost 2 bases and J lost 5, with 19 bases in between. Looked up from germline, CDR1 is MNHNS and CDR2 is SASEGT. The CDR3 is made up of 17 amino acids. In nucleotides, the CDR3 is TGTGCCAGCAGTGAAACGGGTTTGCTGGGGGCTAACAATGAGCAGTTCTTC. Its translation is CASSETGLLGANNEQFF.

This clonotype came up many times. The V call is TRBV20-1, the J call TRBJ2-7; 8 bases are shared with TRBD2. The CDR3 is 14 amino acids. The V segment lost 1 base and the J segment 2 bases; nucleotides outside the gene matches: 4. The germline V gene has CDR1 DFQATT and CDR2 SNEGSKA (reference sequence). CDR3 amino acids: CSARVGSGAYEQYF. The CDR3 DNA is TGCAGTGCTAGAGTCGGTAGCGGGGCCTACGAGCAGTACTTC.

This clonotype showed up many times. This rearrangement joins TRBV29-1 to TRBJ1-4; unclear D gene. The V gene's germline CDR1 is SQVTM and CDR2 ANQGSEA. V was clipped by 2 bases and J by 1 base, with 8 bases between them. The CDR3 contains 14 residues. Written as DNA, the CDR3 is TGCAGCGTTGAACCCCGCCTAACTAATGAAAAACTGTTTTTT. Residues: CSVEPRLTNEKLFF.

CDR3 in DNA: TGTGCCAGCAGCCCCCCGGGCTCCAGGGGTCGGACCTTC. This gives the protein CASSPPGSRGRTF. This chain connects TRBV7-9 to TRBJ1-2; a possible D gene is TRBD1 (6 bases). V dropped 5 bases and J dropped 14 bases, with 21 bases sitting between them. CDR1 and CDR2 from the germline V gene are SEHNR and FQNEAQ (reference sequence). The CDR3 is 13 amino acids.

This clonotype came up many times. The J gene is TRBJ2-3, the V gene TRBV20-1, with D perhaps TRBD2 (5 bases). Trimming shortened V by 3 bases and J by 0 bases, and 10 bases separated the two germline ends. The length of the CDR3 is 14 residues. Germline values: CDR1 DFQATT, CDR2 SNEGSKA (reference sequence). The CDR3: CSASMDSSTDTQYF. The DNA of the CDR3 is TGCAGTGCTAGCATGGACTCGAGCACAGATACGCAGTATTTT.

At least ten counts were recorded for this clonotype. The chain carries TRBV28 and TRBJ1-2; D is unclear. The germline V and J ends were trimmed by 1 base and 8 bases, with 14 bases remaining between them. The germline V gene encodes CDR1 MDHEN and CDR2 SYDVKM. This CDR3 has 14 residues. CDR3 coding DNA: TGTGCCAGCAGTTTATTATCTTCCAGTGGCGGCTACACCTTC. Translated: CASSLLSSSGGYTF.

This clonotype was observed at least ten times. The chain carries TRBV28 and TRBJ1-2; D possibly corresponds to TRBD1 (5 bases). V lost 6 bases and J lost 4, with 15 bases in between. The CDR3 spans 14 residues. Looked up from germline, CDR1 is MDHEN and CDR2 is SYDVKM. The CDR3 protein is CASRRTDTGYGYTF. In DNA form, the CDR3 reads TGTGCCAGCAGAAGAACGGACACCGGCTATGGCTACACCTTC.

This clonotype was seen ten or more times. V usage is TRBV20-1 and J usage is TRBJ2-3; possible D gene TRBD2, 6 bases. The germline V and J ends were trimmed by 3 bases and 1 base, with 11 bases remaining between them. The germline V gene has CDR1 DFQATT and CDR2 SNEGSKA (reference sequence). The CDR3 is 14 amino acids. Written as DNA, the CDR3 is TGCAGTGCTAGTTGGGGGACTGGCACAGATACGCAGTATTTT. As protein: CSASWGTGTDTQYF.

In its sample, this clonotype was seen many times. The chain uses TRBV10-3 and TRBJ1-2; a possible D gene is TRBD1 (5 bases). Deletions cut 4 bases from V and 6 bases from J, with 18 bases between. Germline V CDR1 and CDR2: ENHRY, SYGVKD. The CDR3 extends over 15 amino acids. DNA of the CDR3: TGTGCCATCAGTGGGATAGGAGGGGATCTGAATGGCTACACCTTC. Translation: CAISGIGGDLNGYTF.

The V call is TRBV15, the J call TRBJ2-7, with D tentatively TRBD1 (6 bases). The CDR3 totals 17 residues. V was trimmed by 5 bases and J by 6 bases, leaving 26 bases between them. CDR1 and CDR2 from the germline V gene are LNHNV and YYDKDF (reference sequence). CDR3: CATSSHHSPGRGAEQYF. DNA of the CDR3: TGTGCCACCAGCTCACACCACTCACCGGGCAGGGGTGCCGAGCAGTACTTC.

This clonotype has ten or more counts. The chain combines TRBV6-1 with TRBJ1-6; TRBD1 is a possible D gene (6 bases). This CDR3 comprises 15 residues. Germline V gene lookup returns CDR1 MNHNS and CDR2 SASEGT. The germline V and J ends were trimmed by 6 bases and 5 bases, with 14 bases remaining between them. CDR3 region: CASRGTDRDNSPLHF. CDR3 DNA: TGTGCCAGCAGGGGTACGGACAGAGATAATTCACCCCTCCACTTT.

This clonotype was detected many times. The V call is TRBV7-8, the J call TRBJ2-5; 10 nucleotides align to TRBD1. CDR3 length: 17 amino acids. Trimming cost V 4 bases and J 1 base; bases outside gene matches: 9. Germline lookup yields CDR1 SGHVS and CDR2 FQNEAQ. CDR3 sequence: CASSWGTGERVQETQYF. In nucleotides, the CDR3 is TGTGCCAGCAGCTGGGGGACAGGGGAGCGGGTCCAAGAGACCCAGTACTTC. Using reference TRBV7-8 and TRBJ2-5 for the parts outside the CDR3, the full variable domain is GAGVSQSPRYKVAKRGQDVALRCDPISGHVSLFWYQQALGQGPEFLTYFQNEAQLDKSGLPSDRFFAERPEGSVSTLKIQRTQQEDSAVYLCASSWGTGERVQETQYFGPGTRLLVL.

This clonotype has ten or more counts. The CDR3 DNA follows: TGTGCCAGCACCTCCGACAGGGCCGAGCAGTACTTC. Residues: CASTSDRAEQYF. The gene calls are TRBV28 and TRBJ2-7; 7 bases line up with TRBD1. Germline CDR1 is MDHEN and CDR2 is SYDVKM. The CDR3 is 12 residues long. The junction had 6 bases not matched to a gene; V was cut back by 7 bases and J by 6 bases. Full variable domain (missing parts from reference TRBV28 and TRBJ2-7): DVKVTQSSRYLVKRTGEKVFLECVQDMDHENMFWYRQDPGLGLRLIYFSYDVKMKEKGDIPEGYSVSREKKERFSLILESASTNQTSMYLCASTSDRAEQYFGPGTRLTVT.

Worth noting for this clonotype: Germline and junction disagree at one end, which may indicate a read error. The CDR3 is CASSLGSSRTVAFF. CDR3 DNA sequence: TGTGCCAGCAGCTTAGGGTCTAGCCGCACTGTAGCTTTCTTT. The chain recombines TRBV11-2 with TRBJ1-1; D is ambiguous. CDR3 size: 14 residues. CDR1 and CDR2 (germline): SGHAT, FQNNGV.

Many counts were recorded for this clonotype. CDR3 in DNA: TGCGCCAGCAGCTCCGGGGGACAGCGCACAGATACGCAGTATTTT. Amino acids: CASSSGGQRTDTQYF. The chain links TRBV5-1 to TRBJ2-3, with a possible D match to TRBD1 (7 bases). V dropped 3 bases and J dropped 1 base, with 12 bases sitting between them. Germline values: CDR1 SGHRS, CDR2 YFSETQ. The CDR3 totals 15 residues.

This clonotype was counted many times. The V call is TRBV15, the J call TRBJ1-1; 11 nucleotides line up with TRBD1. The V gene's germline CDR1 is LNHNV and CDR2 YYDKDF (reference sequence). V trimming: 5 bases; J trimming: 7 bases; junction bases outside the gene matches: 6. The CDR3 totals 14 residues. CDR3 nucleotides: TGTGCCACCAGCCTAGGACAGGGGGCAAGTGAAGCTTTCTTT. This gives the protein CATSLGQGASEAFF.

This clonotype occurred many times. The rearrangement uses TRBV11-2 and TRBJ2-5, with D tentatively TRBD2 (6 bases). Per the germline V gene, CDR1 is SGHAT and CDR2 is FQNNGV. The CDR3 is made up of 13 amino acids. Trimming shortened V by 5 bases and J by 1 base, and 8 bases separated the two germline ends. The CDR3 nucleotides are TGTGCCAGCAGCCGTAGCGGCCAAGAGACCCAGTACTTC. Protein sequence: CASSRSGQETQYF. The complete variable domain, with remaining parts taken from reference TRBV11-2 and TRBJ2-5, reads EAGVAQSPRYKIIEKRQSVAFWCNPISGHATLYWYQQILGQGPKLLIQFQNNGVVDDSQLPKDRFSAERLKGVDSTLKIQPAKLEDSAVYLCASSRSGQETQYFGPGTRLLVL.